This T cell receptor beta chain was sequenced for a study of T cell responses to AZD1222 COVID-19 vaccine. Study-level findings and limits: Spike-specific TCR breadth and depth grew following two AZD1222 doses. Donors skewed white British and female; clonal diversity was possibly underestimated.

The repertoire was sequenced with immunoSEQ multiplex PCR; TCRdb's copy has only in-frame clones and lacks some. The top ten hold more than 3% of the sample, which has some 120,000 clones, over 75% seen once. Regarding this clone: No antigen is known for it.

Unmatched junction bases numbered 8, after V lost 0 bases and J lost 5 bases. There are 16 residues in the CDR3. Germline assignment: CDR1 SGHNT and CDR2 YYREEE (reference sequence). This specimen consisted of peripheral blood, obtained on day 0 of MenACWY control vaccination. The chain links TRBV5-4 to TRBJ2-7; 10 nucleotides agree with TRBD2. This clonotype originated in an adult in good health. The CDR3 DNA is TGTGCCAGCAGCTTGGGAGGCAGCGGGGGGGCCAACGAGCAGTACTTC. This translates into CASSLGGSGGANEQYF.